This TCR beta chain was observed in a study of human T cells and chemical hapten exposure. V lost 5 bases and J 1 base, leaving 11 bases between the germline ends. The CDR3 sequence is 14 residues long. What the library attached to individual cDNA molecules were unique molecular identifiers. TCRdb fed the RACE reads into MiXCR, producing one record per CDR3 protein. The sample lists some 400,000 distinct CDR3 sequences; 5.1% were seen once. Time point denoted: pre-sensitization, week 0. Indicated treatment: therapeutic diphenylcyclopropenone sensitization with weekly scalp DPC. The J gene is TRBJ1-1, the V gene TRBV12-3 or TRBV12-4; tentatively, D is TRBD1 (5 bases). This clonotype originated in a woman in her 50s with alopecia areata. Some clones in this sample may be carry-over from other donors' samples. Here the sequenced sample was whole blood, taken in connection with sensitization to the hapten diphenylcyclopropenone (DPC). The CDR3 loop reads CASSASRANTEAFF. For the CDR3, the DNA is TGTGCCAGCAGTGCCTCCAGGGCGAACACTGAAGCTTTCTTT.